Below, one TCR beta chain is given with its context. This clone was recorded only once. Its binding antigen is unknown. No much larger clone exists at a distance of one base, and base qualities are not known. TCRbeta CDR3 regions were amplified from genomic DNA by means of the immunoSEQ Assay, a bias-controlled multiplex PCR. The published analysis was carried out like this. Within the assay, amplification of reference gene primers was used to estimate how many nucleated cells each sample contained. Sequence reads were collapsed and filtered to measure the absolute abundance of every unique TCRbeta CDR3 rearrangement. For each sample, productive Simpson clonality was calculated by taking the square root of Simpson's diversity index across productive rearrangements. As stored in TCRdb, this immuneACCESS dataset retains in-frame rearrangements with V and J assigned. A fraction of the clones does not appear; measured against another copy, unresolved V genes explain less than half of the discrepancy, and the remainder lacks a known reason. The V and J calls and clone size come from that table; D and trimming were worked out from the DNA. Counted in this sample were about 140,000 clones; around 78% of them appeared once. The ten largest clones add up to more than 3.5% of the sample.

CDR1 and CDR2 are read off the germline V gene (reference sequence) as LNHNV and YYDKDF. The CDR3 runs 18 amino acids, cysteine and phenylalanine included. Of all the DNA, just the CDR3 is kept, 54 bases in frame from base 1. Ends trimmed: V by 0 bases, J by 0 bases; bases unmatched to a gene: 10. The entry originates in a study of blood T cell repertoires in COVID-19 (TCRdb year 2020). About the investigation overall: The collaborator samples originated in the United States, Italy and Spain and spanned the acute and convalescent phases of COVID-19. A freely available public database, intended as a resource for researchers studying the immune response to SARS-CoV-2, is where the repertoires were released. Sample metadata almost always included a de-identified subject ID, COVID-19 status, age in years and sex. The prospective study material was composed of cDNA or gDNA derived from T cells, B-cell-depleted T cells, or PBMCs. Deeply sampled blood TCRbeta repertoires from subjects exposed to, actively infected with, or recovered from COVID-19 were included in the dataset. The samples were drawn from two sources: the first 160 participants of the ongoing ImmuneRACE study, and 1,000 to 1,500 subjects contributed by 6 global collaborators. HLA class I and class II types, where available, came from metadata supplied by the sample provider rather than from assay-based typing.

Whole blood was collected in K2EDTA tubes by collaborating institutions according to the institutions' own protocols. For TCRbeta analysis, collaborators shipped samples as frozen whole blood, isolated PBMCs, or DNA extracted from either of those sample types. The paper as a whole reports these results and caveats: Clinical and demographic metadata were provided uncurated, with the amount varying by source and participant.

Sequenced sample: peripheral blood. The chain is encoded by TRBV15 joined to TRBJ2-7, with 8 middle bases fitting TRBD1. The clonotype comes from a woman of 80 years or more with active or convalescent COVID-19. The CDR3 protein sequence reads: CATSRDGQGPGSSYEQYF. The sequenced DNA: TGTGCCACCAGCAGAGATGGACAGGGACCCGGGAGCTCCTACGAGCAGTACTTC.